What follows are 28 T cell receptor beta chains derived from one specimen sequenced in a study. TCRdb reprocessed the 5' RACE reads with MiXCR, giving one entry per CDR3 protein. The data contain 6,500 to 8,500 distinct CDR3 sequences, less than 40% of them seen just once; the ten biggest clones take up 6% to 7%. The sample comprised tumor-infiltrating memory CD4+ T cells sorted from the breast tumor. Described subset: memory CD4+ T cells, CD4+CD45RO+CD25-. Source of these receptors: a female donor with breast cancer.

The rearrangement links TRBV20-1 to TRBJ2-7; D possibly corresponds to TRBD1 (6 bases). Trimming left V 0 bases short and J 5 bases short, with 17 bases between. CDR3 length equals 15 residues. Looked up from germline, CDR1 is DFQATT and CDR2 is SNEGSKA (reference sequence). This CDR3 is CSAREQGYGLNEQYF. CDR3 in DNA: TGCAGTGCTAGAGAACAGGGTTATGGTTTGAACGAGCAGTACTTC.

This clonotype has more than one count but fewer than ten. Germline is not matched at one junction end, which may reflect a read error. The genes are TRBV6-5 and TRBJ1-2; D unresolved. Germline V lookup: CDR1 MNHEY, CDR2 SVGAGI. This CDR3 is built from 14 residues. The CDR3 sequence: CASSYSMRNYGYIF. The CDR3 coding sequence is TGTGCCAGCAGTTACTCGATGAGAAACTATGGCTACATCTTC.

For this clonotype: The junction shows a germline mismatch at one end, possibly a read error. J is TRBJ2-4 and V is TRBV2; the D call may be TRBD1 or TRBD2 (5 bases each). In germline, CDR1 is SNHLY, CDR2 FYNNEI. The CDR3 runs to 19 residues. This chain's CDR3 is CAGSDRTLTGGVAKNIQYF. In DNA form, the CDR3 reads TGTGCCGGCAGTGACCGGACGCTTACTGGGGGTGTAGCCAAAAACATTCAGTACTTC.

The chain carries TRBV7-9 and TRBJ1-3; D perhaps matches TRBD1 (5 bases). In germline, CDR1 is SEHNR, CDR2 FQNEAQ (reference sequence). Trimming stripped 4 bases from V and 10 bases from J, with 17 bases between. CDR3 size: 14 residues. The CDR3 DNA reads TGTGCCAGCAGCTCGGACAACCCCGATCGGACCATATATTTT. Protein: CASSSDNPDRTIYF.

This clonotype was observed a few times. This may be a read error: a much more frequent sequence differs by one nucleotide. The chain uses TRBV6-1 and TRBJ2-3, with D hard to call. Germline loops: CDR1 MNHNS, CDR2 SASEGT. The V gene lost 6 bases and the J gene lost 2 bases, with 12 bases spanning the gap. The CDR3 contains 14 residues. CDR3 coding DNA: TGTGCCAGCAGGCCACAGACGATCACAGATACGCAGTATTTT. Amino acid sequence: CASRPQTITDTQYF.

This clonotype came up many times. The J gene is TRBJ2-1, the V gene TRBV11-3, with TRBD2 matching 13 bases. CDR3 length equals 17 residues. Germline assignment: CDR1 SGHNT and CDR2 YENEEA. After removal of 5 bases from V and 0 bases from J, the junction contained 4 bases not matched to a gene. The CDR3 here is CASSLGLAGSSYNEQFF. CDR3 nucleotides: TGTGCCAGCAGCCTGGGACTAGCGGGATCCTCCTACAATGAGCAGTTCTTC.

In its sample, this clonotype was seen many times. CDR3 in DNA: TGTGCCAGTAGTCCCCGCCTAGACGGAGAGACCCAGTACTTC. This encodes CASSPRLDGETQYF. The J gene is TRBJ2-5, the V gene TRBV19, with D unresolved. Trimming stripped 5 bases from V and 4 bases from J, with 14 bases between. The CDR3 contains 14 residues. Germline CDR1 is LNHDA and CDR2 is SQIVND (reference sequence).

Judged by abundance, this clonotype is medium-sized. V and J are TRBV6-5 and TRBJ1-3, with D possibly TRBD1 on 5 matching bases. The germline V gene has CDR1 MNHEY and CDR2 SVGAGI. CDR3 length: 15 residues. V was pared by 4 bases and J by 3 bases, with 13 bases between. The chain's CDR3 is CASSLGRGGGNTIYF. CDR3 bases: TGTGCCAGCAGTTTGGGCCGGGGCGGTGGAAACACCATATATTTT.

About this clonotype itself: The junction shows a germline mismatch at one end, possibly a read error. V usage is TRBV7-2 and J usage is TRBJ2-5; D unresolved. Looked up from germline, CDR1 is SGHTA and CDR2 is FQGNSA. The length of the CDR3 is 15 residues. The CDR3, as DNA: TGTGCCGGCAGCTCGTCAGGACGGTTCCAAGAGACCCAGTACTTC. Translation gives CAGSSSGRFQETQYF.

There are a few counts of this clonotype. V and J are TRBV10-3 and TRBJ2-1; no firm D call. The J call is uncertain, as TRBJ2-7 better fits the DNA end. This CDR3 spans 14 amino acids. CDR1 is ENHRY, CDR2 SYGVKD, per germline. For the CDR3, the DNA is TGTGCCATCAGTGACTTCGTAAGCTACAATGAGCAGTACTTC. It translates to CAISDFVSYNEQYF.

This clonotype showed up many times. The J gene is TRBJ2-7, the V gene TRBV13; D gene uncertain. The CDR3 runs 16 residues. In germline, CDR1 is PRHDT, CDR2 FYEKMQ (reference sequence). Trimming cost V 1 base and J 0 bases, with 13 bases left between them. The CDR3 loop is CASSLVVNRSSYEQYF. DNA of the CDR3: TGTGCCAGCAGCTTAGTTGTCAATAGGAGCTCCTACGAGCAGTACTTC.

The chain couples TRBV6-1 to TRBJ2-3; D is ambiguous. Germline CDR1 reads MNHNS; CDR2 reads SASEGT. The CDR3 is 13 amino acids. Trimming removed 1 base at V and 9 bases at J, with 11 bases between. CDR3 nucleotide sequence: TGTGCCAGCAGTGAAGGGGTAAAGGCGACGCAGTATTTT. It codes for CASSEGVKATQYF.

This chain links TRBV30 with TRBJ1-2; TRBD1 aligns across 7 bases. Looked up from germline, CDR1 is GTSNPN and CDR2 is SVGIG (reference sequence). After removal of 4 bases from V and 6 bases from J, the junction contained 11 bases not matched to a gene. The CDR3 totals 14 residues. The CDR3 reads CAWNDRARTHGYTF. The CDR3 coding sequence is TGTGCCTGGAATGACAGGGCGCGGACTCATGGCTACACCTTC. The variable domain in full, completed from reference TRBV30 and TRBJ1-2, reads SQTIHQWPATLVQPVGSPLSLECTVEGTSNPNLYWYRQAAGRGLQLLFYSVGIGQISSEVPQNLSASRPQDRQFILSSKKLLLSDSGFYLCAWNDRARTHGYTFGSGTRLTVV.

Regarding this clonotype: Sequence at one end of the junction differs from germline and may be a read error. This rearrangement joins TRBV4-1 to TRBJ1-1; D is possibly TRBD1 (5 bases). The CDR3 has 16 residues. In germline, CDR1 is MGHRA, CDR2 YSYEKL. The CDR3 reads CASSQERTDGATEAFF. As DNA, the CDR3 is TGCGCCAGCAGCCAAGAAAGGACGGACGGGGCCACTGAAGCCTTCTTT.

This clonotype came up many times. This sequence joins TRBV7-2 and TRBJ1-2; the D is unclear. Germline V gene data show CDR1 as SGHTA and CDR2 as FQGNSA. The CDR3 contains 13 residues. The V gene lost 5 bases and the J gene lost 8 bases, with 15 bases spanning the gap. The CDR3 sequence is CASSTIPPRGYTF. The CDR3 bases are TGTGCCAGCAGCACCATCCCTCCGAGGGGCTACACCTTC.

The V gene is TRBV6-6, the J gene TRBJ1-1, with D unclear. CDR1 and CDR2 (germline): MNHNY, SVGAGI (reference sequence). This CDR3 has 13 residues. V shed 3 bases and J shed 1 base, with 6 bases lying between them. The CDR3 nucleotides read TGTGCCAGCAGTTATTACGGGAACACTGAAGCTTTCTTT. Its protein product is CASSYYGNTEAFF.

Comments on this clonotype: A much larger clone lies one base from this, so it may be a read error. The chain recombines TRBV6-1 with TRBJ1-1, with D tentatively TRBD1 (6 bases). There are 13 residues in the CDR3. Trimming shortened V by 7 bases and J by 5 bases, and 14 bases separated the two germline ends. Germline CDR1 MNHNS, CDR2 SASEGT. The CDR3 DNA follows: TGTGCCAGCAAAAACAGGGCCTGGACTGAAGCTTTCTTT. Its protein product is CASKNRAWTEAFF.

Concerning this clonotype itself: Given the absence of the conserved phenylalanine or tryptophan at the CDR3 end, a read error is likely. This chain joins TRBV20-1 and TRBJ2-7; 9 bases are shared with TRBD2. Looked up from germline, CDR1 is DFQATT and CDR2 is SNEGSKA (reference sequence). The CDR3 is 15 amino acids. The trim removed 0 bases at V and 5 bases at J, leaving 8 bases unmatched. CDR3 amino acids: CSARDGLAWEHEQYS. CDR3 sequence (DNA): TGCAGTGCTAGAGACGGACTAGCGTGGGAACACGAGCAGTACTCC.

Turning to this clonotype: Since a much larger clone is just one base distant, this may be a read error. The gene calls are TRBV9 and TRBJ2-5; 7 bases are shared with TRBD1. V lost 3 bases and J lost 5; bases outside the gene matches: 7. This CDR3 comprises 14 residues. The germline V gene encodes CDR1 SGDLS and CDR2 YYNGEE. The CDR3 region has the DNA TGTGCCAGCAGCGGGGTAGGGGGCGCGGAGACCCAGTACTTC. It encodes CASSGVGGAETQYF.

This clonotype was detected many times. The rearrangement uses TRBV20-1 and TRBJ1-2; 10 bases are shared with TRBD1. Losses at the gene ends were 0 bases for V and 4 bases for J; bases not matched to a gene: 11. Germline V CDR1 and CDR2: DFQATT, SNEGSKA (reference sequence). CDR3 size: 17 residues. CDR3 coding DNA: TGCAGTGCTAGAGATGAGGGGCGAGGACAGGGGGGCTATGGCTACACCTTC. It specifies CSARDEGRGQGGYGYTF.

Comment on this clonotype: Since the CDR3 does not end with the conserved phenylalanine or tryptophan, this likely comes from a read error. The limits of the CDR3 on the DNA are not certain, so only TCRdb's listed CDR3 is given. V usage is TRBV11-2 and J usage is TRBJ2-7; TRBD2 is taken as the D call from the table, unchecked against the DNA. Including both end residues, the CDR3 is 15 amino acids long. Germline-derived CDR1 and CDR2 are SGHAT and FQNNGV. CDR3 residues: CASSLAGLGTYEQHY.

The chain links TRBV29-1 to TRBJ1-2; D not certain. V lost 7 bases and J lost 4, with 10 bases in between. The germline gives CDR1 SQVTM, CDR2 ANQGSEA. The CDR3 runs to 11 residues. The CDR3 loop reads CSGHNSYGYTF. CDR3 coding DNA: TGCAGCGGTCACAATAGCTATGGCTACACCTTC.

This sequence joins TRBV10-3 and TRBJ1-1, with D hard to call. V lost 9 bases to trimming and J lost 5 bases, with 13 bases between them. The germline CDR1 and CDR2 sequences are ENHRY and SYGVKD. The CDR3 extends over 12 amino acids. CDR3 protein: CAISPRRTEAFF. The CDR3 region has the DNA TGTGCCATTTCTCCCCGGCGGACTGAAGCTTTCTTT.

This clonotype was counted only a few times. This sequence joins TRBV9 and TRBJ2-1; D unresolved. Trimming left V 0 bases short and J 9 bases short, with 16 bases between. CDR1 is SGDLS and CDR2 is YYNGEE in the germline V gene. The CDR3 is 15 amino acids. This chain's CDR3 is CASSVDWNLGGEQFF. In nucleotides, the CDR3 is TGTGCCAGCAGCGTAGACTGGAATTTAGGCGGTGAGCAGTTCTTC. Complete variable domain (other parts from reference TRBV9 and TRBJ2-1): DSGVTQTPKHLITATGQRVTLRCSPRSGDLSVYWYQQSLDQGLQFLIQYYNGEERAKGNILERFSAQQFPDLHSELNLSSLELGDSALYFCASSVDWNLGGEQFFGPGTRLTVL.

At least ten counts were recorded for this clonotype. V and J are TRBV9 and TRBJ2-7, with 7 bases identical to TRBD1. This CDR3 spans 15 amino acids. Germline V gene lookup returns CDR1 SGDLS and CDR2 YYNGEE. V was clipped by 5 bases and J by 2 bases; unmatched bases: 10. The CDR3 nucleotides are TGTGCCAGCAGTCGTACCGGGACAGCCACCTACGAGCAGTACTTC. It is translated as CASSRTGTATYEQYF. The variable domain in full, completed from reference TRBV9 and TRBJ2-7, reads DSGVTQTPKHLITATGQRVTLRCSPRSGDLSVYWYQQSLDQGLQFLIQYYNGEERAKGNILERFSAQQFPDLHSELNLSSLELGDSALYFCASSRTGTATYEQYFGPGTRLTVT.

Turning to this clonotype: Just one base apart from a much larger clone, this may be a read error. The rearrangement links TRBV12-3 or TRBV12-4 to TRBJ2-1, with D perhaps being TRBD1 or TRBD2 (6 bases each). Trimming cost V 6 bases and J 3 bases, with 15 bases left between them. The CDR3 runs to 15 residues. The CDR3 sequence is CASRQRGVLYNEQFF. Here the CDR3 DNA reads TGTGCCAGCAGGCAGAGGGGGGTCCTCTACAATGAGCAGTTCTTC.

Of note for this clonotype: A junction end diverges from the germline sequence, so it may reflect a read error. This chain links TRBV6-5 with TRBJ1-5; a weak D match, TRBD1 (5 bases). CDR1 and CDR2 from the germline V gene are MNHEY and SVGAGI. The CDR3 runs 15 residues. The CDR3 coding sequence is TGTGCCGGCAGTACAACGAGTGGGGCTAATCAGCCCCAGCATTTT. It translates to CAGSTTSGANQPQHF.

This clonotype was detected a few times. The chain carries TRBV20-1 and TRBJ2-7; possibly TRBD1 for D (6 bases). With 5 bases removed from V and 4 bases from J, the gap between germline ends came to 21 bases. Germline CDR1 and CDR2: DFQATT and SNEGSKA (reference sequence). The CDR3 runs to 15 residues. CDR3 DNA: TGCAGTGCTGACAGGCTGATTGGATTTTATTACGAGCAGTACTTC. Translated: CSADRLIGFYYEQYF.